These 24 T cell receptor beta chains share one sample of origin, sequenced in a study of blood T cell repertoires in COVID-19. Some clones are missing from TCRdb's copy, which holds only in-frame ones; the method was immunoSEQ multiplex PCR. Of some 330,000 clones listed, approximately 90% were seen once; the top ten hold under 5%. What was sequenced was peripheral blood. These TCRs come from a woman aged 45-65 years with active or convalescent COVID-19.

The chain uses TRBV7-3 and TRBJ2-2; possibly TRBD2 for D (5 bases). CDR3 length: 13 amino acids. V was trimmed by 5 bases and J by 5 bases, leaving 9 bases between them. Germline-derived CDR1 and CDR2 are SGHTA and FQGTGA. CDR3 amino acids: CASSAEVTGELFF. The CDR3 DNA follows: TGTGCCAGCAGCGCGGAGGTGACCGGGGAGCTGTTTTTT.

The J gene is TRBJ2-7, the V gene TRBV7-6; 8 bases are a match to TRBD1. The V and J ends lost 1 base and 9 bases, in that order; junction bases with no gene match: 14. In germline, CDR1 is SGHVS, CDR2 FNYEAQ. The CDR3 totals 16 residues. The CDR3 loop is CASSLEGSGQGGRQYF. The CDR3 nucleotides are TGTGCCAGCAGCTTAGAGGGAAGTGGACAGGGTGGCAGGCAGTACTTC.

The genes are TRBV2 and TRBJ2-1; 13 nucleotides agree with TRBD2. The CDR3 consists of 13 residues. The V gene's germline CDR1 is SNHLY and CDR2 FYNNEI. With V trimmed by 7 bases and J by 12 bases, 6 bases remained unmatched. CDR3: CASIGLAGVSQFF. CDR3 bases: TGTGCCAGCATCGGACTAGCGGGAGTATCGCAGTTCTTC.

V and J are TRBV3-1 (or the pseudogene TRBV3-2) and TRBJ1-5; 9 bases align to TRBD1. CDR1 is LGHDT, CDR2 YNNKEL, per germline (reference sequence). This CDR3 comprises 15 residues. Trimming at V came to 3 bases and at J to 4 bases, leaving 4 bases not matched to a gene. This CDR3 is CASSQGQGDNQPQHF. CDR3 sequence (DNA): TGTGCCAGCAGCCAGGGACAGGGAGATAATCAGCCCCAGCATTTT.

The V and J genes are TRBV30 and TRBJ2-7, with 8 bases matching TRBD2. The CDR3 runs to 14 residues. J gave up 5 bases and V 0 bases, and 6 bases lay outside the gene matches. Looked up from germline, CDR1 is GTSNPN and CDR2 is SVGIG (reference sequence). This CDR3 is CAWSVNRLANEQYF. The CDR3 nucleotides are TGTGCCTGGAGTGTAAATAGACTAGCGAACGAGCAGTACTTC.

The DNA for the CDR3 is TGTGCCAGCAGTTTTGGCCCCGAGGGAGGGAACTATGGCTACACCTTC. Amino acid sequence: CASSFGPEGGNYGYTF. V and J are TRBV28 and TRBJ1-2; D gene ambiguous. Germline-derived CDR1 and CDR2 are MDHEN and SYDVKM. This CDR3 is 16 amino acids long. Trimming removed 3 bases at V and 2 bases at J, with 16 bases between.

The V gene is TRBV7-2, the J gene TRBJ2-7; tentative D call: TRBD2 (6 bases). The CDR3 has 13 amino acids. CDR1 and CDR2 (germline): SGHTA, FQGNSA. The ends were cut back, 5 bases at V and 4 bases at J, with 12 bases in the middle. CDR3 bases: TGTGCCAGCAGCCCGGGGACTTTTTACGAGCAGTACTTC. Translated: CASSPGTFYEQYF.

The rearrangement joins TRBV18 to TRBJ1-5, with 7 bases that match TRBD1. The length of the CDR3 is 19 residues. CDR1 is KGHSH and CDR2 is LQKENI in the germline V gene. V gave up 6 bases and J gave up 0 bases; unmatched junction bases: 17. Here the CDR3 reads CASSRLGQTGRNSNQPQHF. The DNA for the CDR3 is TGTGCCAGCTCGAGGTTGGGCCAGACAGGGAGGAATAGCAATCAGCCCCAGCATTTT.

Only one count was recorded for this clone. The chain joins TRBV24-1 to TRBJ2-7; a possible D gene is TRBD1 (6 bases). Germline CDR1 KGHDR, CDR2 SFDVKD. V was shortened by 5 bases and J by 2 bases, with 12 bases between the two germline ends. The CDR3 runs to 14 residues. The CDR3 sequence: CATSAPGTTYEQYF. CDR3 coding DNA: TGTGCCACCAGTGCCCCCGGGACAACCTACGAGCAGTACTTC.

This clone has more than one count but fewer than ten. CDR3 DNA sequence: TGCGCCAGCAGCCACCTACAGGGGGGATACAATCAGCCCCAGCATTTT. Residues: CASSHLQGGYNQPQHF. The rearrangement uses TRBV4-1 and TRBJ1-5; 8 bases agree with TRBD1. CDR1 MGHRA and CDR2 YSYEKL come from the germline V gene. CDR3 length: 16 amino acids. V lost 3 bases to trimming and J lost 3 bases; unmatched junction nucleotides: 7.

J is TRBJ1-5 and V is TRBV20-1; no clear D. CDR3 size: 15 residues. V gave up 3 bases and J gave up 2 bases, with 14 bases separating them. The germline V gene encodes CDR1 DFQATT and CDR2 SNEGSKA (reference sequence). Here the CDR3 DNA reads TGCAGTGCTAGTCTAGGTCCGGCGCGCAATCAGCCCCAGCATTTT. Translated, it gives CSASLGPARNQPQHF.

This rearrangement joins TRBV6-5 to TRBJ1-4; D is unclear. CDR1 and CDR2 from the germline V gene are MNHEY and SVGAGI. CDR3 length: 12 residues. V was trimmed by 6 bases and J by 7 bases, leaving 9 bases between them. The CDR3 region has the DNA TGTGCCAGCAGGAGGGTTCTTGAAAAACTGTTTTTT. As protein: CASRRVLEKLFF.

CDR3 protein: CASSQDFGETQYF. In nucleotides, the CDR3 is TGCGCCAGCAGCCAAGACTTCGGGGAGACCCAGTACTTC. The genes are TRBV4-3 and TRBJ2-5; D is undetermined. Trimming stripped 0 bases from V and 5 bases from J, with 7 bases between. CDR3 length: 13 amino acids. CDR1 and CDR2 (germline): LGHNA, YSLEER.

The chain joins TRBV4-3 to TRBJ1-5; D not certain. CDR3 length: 13 amino acids. The V end was cut by 1 base, the J end by 4 bases, with 5 bases between. In germline, CDR1 is LGHNA, CDR2 YSLEER. The CDR3 bases are TGCGCCAGCAGCCAAGGAGGGAATCAGCCCCAGCATTTT. As protein: CASSQGGNQPQHF.

The table lists this clone with a few counts. This sequence joins TRBV19 and TRBJ1-5, with TRBD1 matching 9 bases. Germline CDR1 LNHDA, CDR2 SQIVND (reference sequence). There are 14 residues in the CDR3. Trimming removed 6 bases from V and 6 bases from J; junction bases left unmatched: 6. Here the CDR3 reads CASSTGGAGQPQHF. As DNA, the CDR3 is TGTGCCAGTAGCACAGGGGGCGCGGGTCAGCCCCAGCATTTT.

This chain joins TRBV28 and TRBJ2-7, with 8 nucleotides matching TRBD1. With V trimmed by 6 bases and J by 0 bases, 4 bases remained unmatched. CDR1 and CDR2 (germline): MDHEN, SYDVKM. This CDR3 contains 14 residues. CDR3 in DNA: TGTGCCAGCAGACAACAGGGGGGCTCCTACGAGCAGTACTTC. Protein: CASRQQGGSYEQYF. Together with reference TRBV28 and TRBJ2-7, the CDR3 gives the full variable domain: DVKVTQSSRYLVKRTGEKVFLECVQDMDHENMFWYRQDPGLGLRLIYFSYDVKMKEKGDIPEGYSVSREKKERFSLILESASTNQTSMYLCASRQQGGSYEQYFGPGTRLTVT.

Points on this clone: This sample includes further DNA sequences coding for the same CDR3. The chain uses TRBV12-3 or TRBV12-4 and TRBJ1-5; D is possibly TRBD1 (6 bases). CDR3 size: 13 residues. V shed 2 bases and J shed 4 bases, with 6 bases lying between them. In nucleotides, the CDR3 is TGTGCCAGCAGTTTAACAGGGAATCAGCCCCAGCATTTT. This sequence encodes CASSLTGNQPQHF.

The J gene is TRBJ2-7, the V gene TRBV5-4; TRBD1 agrees at 11 bases. Germline values: CDR1 SGHNT, CDR2 YYREEE (reference sequence). There are 16 residues in the CDR3. J gave up 5 bases and V 0 bases, and 7 bases lay outside the gene matches. The CDR3 sequence is CASSLVVGTGGNEQYF. The CDR3, as DNA: TGTGCCAGCAGCTTGGTCGTTGGGACAGGGGGGAACGAGCAGTACTTC. Full variable domain (rest looked up from reference TRBV5-4 and TRBJ2-7): ETGVTQSPTHLIKTRGQQVTLRCSSQSGHNTVSWYQQALGQGPQFIFQYYREEENGRGNFPPRFSGLQFPNYSSELNVNALELDDSALYLCASSLVVGTGGNEQYFGPGTRLTVT.

This chain uses TRBV6-6 with TRBJ1-6; 7 bases are a match to TRBD1. Germline CDR1 MNHNY, CDR2 SVGAGI (reference sequence). The trim removed 6 bases at V and 17 bases at J, leaving 10 bases unmatched. This CDR3 is 12 amino acids long. The CDR3 protein is CASSQGQPGVHF. CDR3 nucleotide sequence: TGTGCCAGCAGCCAGGGACAGCCGGGGGTCCACTTT.

The CDR3 protein is CASSLAPGMNTEAFF. The CDR3, as DNA: TGTGCCAGCAGTTTAGCCCCAGGGATGAACACTGAAGCTTTCTTT. The chain couples TRBV27 to TRBJ1-1; a possible D gene is TRBD1 (5 bases). Trimming pared 2 bases from V and 0 bases from J, leaving 10 bases between. Germline lookup yields CDR1 MNHEY and CDR2 SMNVEV (reference sequence). The CDR3 spans 15 residues.

This chain uses TRBV4-2 with TRBJ2-4; no firm D call. The length of the CDR3 is 16 residues. V was clipped by 0 bases and J by 0 bases, with 9 bases between them. From germline, CDR1 is LGHNA and CDR2 YNFKEQ. CDR3 region: CASSQDAGVAKNIQYF. Written as DNA, the CDR3 is TGTGCCAGCAGCCAAGATGCTGGAGTAGCCAAAAACATTCAGTACTTC.

This clone was observed a single time. This chain uses TRBV6-5 with TRBJ1-2; 7 bases agree with TRBD1. The CDR3 consists of 14 residues. With V trimmed by 6 bases and J by 6 bases, 10 bases remained unmatched. Germline assignment: CDR1 MNHEY and CDR2 SVGAGI. The CDR3 here is CASSRKPGQHGYTF. The CDR3 DNA is TGTGCCAGCAGCCGCAAACCGGGACAGCATGGCTACACCTTC.

This clone showed up just a few times. V usage is TRBV6-5 and J usage is TRBJ2-7, with 10 bases that match TRBD1. The germline CDR1 and CDR2 sequences are MNHEY and SVGAGI. Trimming took 0 bases from V and 3 from J; bases not matched to a gene: 2. CDR3 length equals 15 residues. The CDR3 protein is CASSYSRDRGYEQYF. CDR3 nucleotide sequence: TGTGCCAGCAGTTACTCCCGGGACAGGGGCTACGAGCAGTACTTC.

The gene calls are TRBV5-1 and TRBJ2-2, with a possible D match to TRBD1 (5 bases). V lost 0 bases and J lost 7, with 10 bases in between. Germline lookup yields CDR1 SGHRS and CDR2 YFSETQ. This CDR3 comprises 14 residues. For the CDR3, the DNA is TGCGCCAGCAGCTTGGCCATAGGGGTCGGGGAGCTGTTTTTT. Translating it yields CASSLAIGVGELFF. The whole variable domain, filled in from reference TRBV5-1 and TRBJ2-2, reads KAGVTQTPRYLIKTRGQQVTLSCSPISGHRSVSWYQQTPGQGLQFLFEYFSETQRNKGNFPGRFSGRQFSNSRSEMNVSTLELGDSALYLCASSLAIGVGELFFGEGSRLTVL.